This T cell receptor (beta chain) was profiled in a study of OX40 agonist ivuxolimab in advanced cancers. As for the study in general: Patients got intravenous ivuxolimab at 0.01 to 10 mg/kg every 2 weeks. 30% to 40% of patients had received prior checkpoint inhibitor therapy.

This clone appeared a single time. Its antigen is undetermined. The CDR3 contains 14 residues. V lost 3 bases and J lost 2, with 10 bases in between. CDR1 is SNHLY, CDR2 FYNNEI, per germline. Study results and caveats: More expanded clones were found, on average, in CD8+ than in CD4+ T cells. Some nonresponders also had low normalized T-cell clonal expansion.

Clones were read by immunoSEQ multiplex PCR, and TCRdb kept only the in-frame ones, dropping some. The sample lists roughly 60,000 clones, 70% to 90% occurring once. This chain uses TRBV2 with TRBJ1-2; possibly TRBD1 for D (5 bases). Sequenced material: CD4+ or CD8+ T cells sorted from blood, taken in a trial of the OX40 agonist ivuxolimab. The sequence derives from an adult with an advanced solid tumor such as melanoma, head and neck, liver or kidney cancer. The CDR3 spells CASSEWGLNYGYTF. The CDR3 coding sequence is TGTGCCAGCAGTGAGTGGGGACTCAACTATGGCTACACCTTC.